These 20 T cell receptor beta chains were sequenced from one sample in a study of blood T cell repertoires in COVID-19. TCRdb's table, derived via immunoSEQ multiplex PCR, lists solely in-frame clones and lacks some. The sample yields 240,000 or so clones, 75% to 90% seen once. The sample comprised peripheral blood. Source of these receptors: a man in his fifties or sixties who had recovered from COVID-19.

This chain uses TRBV19 with TRBJ2-6; TRBD1 matches at 8 bases. CDR1 LNHDA and CDR2 SQIVND come from the germline V gene (reference sequence). The CDR3 has 19 residues. With 2 bases clipped from V and 2 bases from J, the junction kept 11 bases outside the gene matches. The CDR3 reads CASSILDRGRGAGANVLTF. The CDR3 DNA sequence: TGTGCCAGTAGTATACTCGACAGGGGAAGAGGGGCTGGGGCCAACGTCCTGACTTTC.

The chain's CDR3 is CASSPNSNQPQHF. In nucleotides, the CDR3 is TGTGCCAGTAGCCCTAATAGCAATCAGCCCCAGCATTTT. The rearrangement joins TRBV19 to TRBJ1-5; unclear D gene. The CDR3 extends over 13 amino acids. Trimming left V 6 bases short and J 0 bases short, with 6 bases between. Germline CDR1 LNHDA, CDR2 SQIVND (reference sequence).

The chain carries TRBV11-3 and TRBJ2-7; D may be TRBD2 (6 bases). Germline CDR1 is SGHNT and CDR2 is YENEEA. The CDR3 totals 15 residues. Trimming took 5 bases from V and 7 from J, leaving 21 bases between them. The CDR3 reads CASSPAGTGTLEQYF. CDR3 sequence (DNA): TGTGCCAGCAGCCCCGCCGGGACTGGAACGTTGGAGCAGTACTTC.

This chain links TRBV12-5 with TRBJ1-3; D uncertain. The V gene's germline CDR1 is LGHNT and CDR2 FRNRAP. The CDR3 is 15 amino acids. Trimming took off 1 base at V and 1 base at J, with 8 bases between the two ends. CDR3 DNA: TGTGCTAGTGGTTTGGAAACGGGGTCTGGAAACACCATATATTTT. This encodes CASGLETGSGNTIYF.

The chain carries TRBV11-2 and TRBJ2-6, with D perhaps matching TRBD1 (6 bases). Germline CDR1 is SGHAT and CDR2 is FQNNGV. The CDR3 contains 18 residues. V dropped 6 bases and J dropped 2 bases, with 20 bases sitting between them. The CDR3 loop is CASSLTPGTLTGANVLTF. CDR3 sequence (DNA): TGTGCCAGCAGTTTAACCCCCGGGACACTAACTGGGGCCAACGTCCTGACTTTC. The whole variable domain, filled in from reference TRBV11-2 and TRBJ2-6, reads EAGVAQSPRYKIIEKRQSVAFWCNPISGHATLYWYQQILGQGPKLLIQFQNNGVVDDSQLPKDRFSAERLKGVDSTLKIQPAKLEDSAVYLCASSLTPGTLTGANVLTFGAGSRLTVL.

This clone occurred many times. V is TRBV4-1 and J is TRBJ2-7; 8 bases map to TRBD1. The CDR3 totals 16 residues. The ends lost 4 bases at V and 0 bases at J; junction bases unmatched: 8. Germline values: CDR1 MGHRA, CDR2 YSYEKL. As DNA, the CDR3 is TGCGCCAGCAGCCGTACAGGGGGAGGCGACTCCTACGAGCAGTACTTC. Translated: CASSRTGGGDSYEQYF.

The chain couples TRBV19 to TRBJ1-4; no reliable D call. The ends were cut back, 4 bases at V and 8 bases at J, with 20 bases in the middle. Per germline, CDR1 LNHDA and CDR2 SQIVND (reference sequence). The CDR3 totals 16 residues. The CDR3: CASSTPLRAGGEKLFF. The CDR3 DNA sequence: TGTGCCAGTAGTACCCCCTTGAGGGCCGGTGGGGAAAAACTGTTTTTT.

This rearrangement joins TRBV19 to TRBJ1-4; 8 bases are shared with TRBD1. This CDR3 has 15 amino acids. The junction had 4 bases not matched to a gene; V was cut back by 4 bases and J by 3 bases. CDR1 and CDR2 (germline): LNHDA, SQIVND (reference sequence). For the CDR3, the DNA is TGTGCCAGTAGTACCCAGGGGGCGGCTAATGAAAAACTGTTTTTT. Protein product: CASSTQGAANEKLFF.

The gene calls are TRBV24-1 and TRBJ2-7; 11 bases are shared with TRBD1. V lost 3 bases and J lost 0; bases outside the gene matches: 3. There are 16 residues in the CDR3. Germline loops: CDR1 KGHDR, CDR2 SFDVKD. The DNA of the CDR3 is TGTGCCACCAGTGATGGGACAGGGGGGCCCTCCTACGAGCAGTACTTC. Residues: CATSDGTGGPSYEQYF.

The chain couples TRBV6-5 to TRBJ2-7; D is uncertain. Germline-derived CDR1 and CDR2 are MNHEY and SVGAGI. V shed 2 bases and J shed 1 base, with 12 bases lying between them. This CDR3 is 15 amino acids long. CDR3 nucleotides: TGTGCCAGCAGTTACCAGGTTGGCCAGTCCTACGAGCAGTACTTC. Translated: CASSYQVGQSYEQYF.

This sequence joins TRBV19 and TRBJ1-1; TRBD1 matches 8 bases. The CDR3 totals 14 residues. V was pared by 5 bases and J by 0 bases, with 2 bases of the junction left unmatched. Germline V lookup: CDR1 LNHDA, CDR2 SQIVND (reference sequence). CDR3 protein: CASSGDRMNTEAFF. As DNA, the CDR3 is TGTGCCAGTAGTGGGGACAGGATGAACACTGAAGCTTTCTTT.

This chain uses TRBV11-2 with TRBJ1-2, with D perhaps TRBD1 (5 bases). The ends were cut back, 0 bases at V and 6 bases at J, with 14 bases in the middle. The CDR3 has 15 amino acids. The germline gives CDR1 SGHAT, CDR2 FQNNGV. For the CDR3, the DNA is TGTGCCAGCAGCTTAGATTTGCAGGACATAGATGGCTACACCTTC. This translates into CASSLDLQDIDGYTF.

V gene TRBV6-2 or TRBV6-3 combines with J gene TRBJ1-5; D remains unclear. V was cut by 1 base and J by 2 bases, with 6 bases left in between. CDR1 and CDR2 (germline): MNHEY, SVGEGT. The CDR3 is made up of 14 amino acids. This chain's CDR3 is CASSYFNRNQPQHF. CDR3 bases: TGTGCCAGCAGTTACTTCAATCGCAATCAGCCCCAGCATTTT.

The chain joins TRBV2 to TRBJ2-5; TRBD1 agrees at 7 bases. The CDR3 contains 13 residues. Germline loops: CDR1 SNHLY, CDR2 FYNNEI. With 6 bases clipped from V and 4 bases from J, the junction kept 5 bases outside the gene matches. The CDR3, as DNA: TGTGCCAGCAGAGGGACAGCCGGAGAGACCCAGTACTTC. This codes for CASRGTAGETQYF. Full variable domain (rest looked up from reference TRBV2 and TRBJ2-5): EPEVTQTPSHQVTQMGQEVILRCVPISNHLYFYWYRQILGQKVEFLVSFYNNEISEKSEIFDDQFSVERPDGSNFTLKIRSTKLEDSAMYFCASRGTAGETQYFGPGTRLLVL.

The chain carries TRBV9 and TRBJ2-1; TRBD1 might be the D (6 bases). V lost 6 bases and J 4 bases, leaving 20 bases between the germline ends. CDR3 length equals 16 residues. Per the germline V gene, CDR1 is SGDLS and CDR2 is YYNGEE. CDR3 bases: TGTGCCAGCACCCTAGAGGGGGACCAAGATTACAATGAGCAGTTCTTC. Residues: CASTLEGDQDYNEQFF. Filled out from reference TRBV9 and TRBJ2-1, the complete variable domain reads DSGVTQTPKHLITATGQRVTLRCSPRSGDLSVYWYQQSLDQGLQFLIQYYNGEERAKGNILERFSAQQFPDLHSELNLSSLELGDSALYFCASTLEGDQDYNEQFFGPGTRLTVL.

The gene calls are TRBV5-1 and TRBJ2-7; 9 positions agree with TRBD1. After removal of 5 bases from V and 4 bases from J, the junction contained 7 bases not matched to a gene. Germline V gives CDR1 SGHRS, CDR2 YFSETQ. The CDR3 runs to 14 residues. The CDR3 bases are TGCGCCAGCAGTCTATACGGGACAGGGTACGAGCAGTACGTC. Residues: CASSLYGTGYEQYV.

The chain recombines TRBV5-1 with TRBJ1-2, with TRBD1 matching 8 bases. The CDR3 consists of 14 residues. The germline gives CDR1 SGHRS, CDR2 YFSETQ. The V segment lost 0 bases and the J segment 8 bases; nucleotides outside the gene matches: 6. The CDR3 region is CASSLVTGGWGYTF. CDR3 DNA: TGCGCCAGCAGCTTGGTCACAGGGGGTTGGGGCTACACCTTC.

The V gene is TRBV5-8, the J gene TRBJ2-5; 9 nucleotides agree with TRBD2. This CDR3 spans 16 amino acids. Losses at the gene ends were 4 bases for V and 1 base for J; bases not matched to a gene: 8. Germline V CDR1 and CDR2: SGHTS, YDEGEE. The CDR3 DNA sequence: TGTGCCAGCAGCACAGGAGCGGGGGGACTCCAAGAGACCCAGTACTTC. It is translated as CASSTGAGGLQETQYF.

The chain recombines TRBV5-5 with TRBJ2-7; D is possibly TRBD1 (5 bases). The length of the CDR3 is 16 residues. V was clipped by 2 bases and J by 0 bases, with 15 bases between them. Germline V CDR1 and CDR2: SGHKS, YYEKEE (reference sequence). Here the CDR3 DNA reads TGTGCCAGCAGCTTTTTTAGGGGCCAGGGCTCCTACGAGCAGTACTTC. It codes for CASSFFRGQGSYEQYF.

The chain is built from TRBV27 and TRBJ2-7; no clear D. The CDR3 is 13 residues long. Deletions cut 4 bases from V and 3 bases from J, with 10 bases between. Germline CDR1 is MNHEY and CDR2 is SMNVEV (reference sequence). DNA for the CDR3: TGTGCCAGCAGTTCGACACTGAACTACGAGCAGTACTTC. It codes for CASSSTLNYEQYF.